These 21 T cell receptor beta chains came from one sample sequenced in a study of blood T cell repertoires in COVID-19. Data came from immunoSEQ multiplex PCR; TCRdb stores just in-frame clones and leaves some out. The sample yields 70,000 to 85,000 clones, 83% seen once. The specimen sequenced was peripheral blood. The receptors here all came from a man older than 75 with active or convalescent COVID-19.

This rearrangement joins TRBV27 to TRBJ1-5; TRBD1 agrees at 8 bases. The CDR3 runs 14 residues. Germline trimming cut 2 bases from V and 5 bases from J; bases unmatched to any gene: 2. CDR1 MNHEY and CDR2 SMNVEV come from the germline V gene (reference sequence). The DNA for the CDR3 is TGTGCCAGCAGTTTACTACAGGGGGATCAGCCCCAGCATTTT. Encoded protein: CASSLLQGDQPQHF.

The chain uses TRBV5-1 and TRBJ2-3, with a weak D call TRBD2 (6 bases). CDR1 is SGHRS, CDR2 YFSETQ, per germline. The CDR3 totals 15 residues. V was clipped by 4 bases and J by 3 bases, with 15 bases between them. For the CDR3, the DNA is TGCGCCAGCAGCCTTGTACGGGGGAGAACAGATACGCAGTATTTT. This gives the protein CASSLVRGRTDTQYF.

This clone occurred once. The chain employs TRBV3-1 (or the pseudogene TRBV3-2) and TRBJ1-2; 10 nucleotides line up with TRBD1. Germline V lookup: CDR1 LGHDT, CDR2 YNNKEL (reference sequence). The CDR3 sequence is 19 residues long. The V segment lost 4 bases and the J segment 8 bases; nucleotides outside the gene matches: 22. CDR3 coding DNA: TGTGCCAGCAGCCGTCGAACTCCCGGGACAGGGGTTTTGTTCGAGGGCTACACCTTC. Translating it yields CASSRRTPGTGVLFEGYTF.

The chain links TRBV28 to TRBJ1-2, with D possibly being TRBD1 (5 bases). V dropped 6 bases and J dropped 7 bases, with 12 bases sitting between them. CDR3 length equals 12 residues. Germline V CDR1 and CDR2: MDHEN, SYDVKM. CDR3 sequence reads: CASRPGYGGYTF. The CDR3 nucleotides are TGTGCCAGCAGACCAGGGTACGGTGGCTACACCTTC.

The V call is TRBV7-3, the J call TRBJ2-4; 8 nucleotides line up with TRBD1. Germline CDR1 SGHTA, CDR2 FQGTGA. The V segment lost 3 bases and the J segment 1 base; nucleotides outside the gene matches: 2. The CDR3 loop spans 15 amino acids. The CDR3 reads CASSLPGGAKNIQYF. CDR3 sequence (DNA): TGTGCCAGCAGCTTGCCAGGGGGCGCCAAAAACATTCAGTACTTC.

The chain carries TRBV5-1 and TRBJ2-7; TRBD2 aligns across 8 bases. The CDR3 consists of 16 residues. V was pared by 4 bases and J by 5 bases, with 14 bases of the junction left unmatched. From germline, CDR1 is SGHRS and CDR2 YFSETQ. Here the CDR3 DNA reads TGCGCCAGCAGCCCGACCGCGGGAGGTACTCCCAACGAGCAGTACTTC. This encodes CASSPTAGGTPNEQYF.

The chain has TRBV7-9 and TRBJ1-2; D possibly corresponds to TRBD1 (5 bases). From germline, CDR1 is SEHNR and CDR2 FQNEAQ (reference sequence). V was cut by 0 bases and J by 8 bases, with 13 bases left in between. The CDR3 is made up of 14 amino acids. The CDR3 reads CASSLADTLTGYTF. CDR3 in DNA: TGTGCCAGCAGCTTAGCGGACACCTTGACAGGCTACACCTTC.

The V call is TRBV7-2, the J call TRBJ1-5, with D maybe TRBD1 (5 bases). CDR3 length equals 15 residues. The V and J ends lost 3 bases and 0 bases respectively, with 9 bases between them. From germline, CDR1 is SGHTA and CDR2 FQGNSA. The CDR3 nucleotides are TGTGCCAGCAGCTTGACAGTTAATAGCAATCAGCCCCAGCATTTT. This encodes CASSLTVNSNQPQHF.

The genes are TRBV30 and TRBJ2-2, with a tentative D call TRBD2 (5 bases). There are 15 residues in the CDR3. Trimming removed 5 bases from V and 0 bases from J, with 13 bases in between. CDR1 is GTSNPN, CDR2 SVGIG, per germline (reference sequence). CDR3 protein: CAWGRPGTNTGELFF. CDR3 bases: TGTGCCTGGGGCCGTCCGGGAACGAACACCGGGGAGCTGTTTTTT.

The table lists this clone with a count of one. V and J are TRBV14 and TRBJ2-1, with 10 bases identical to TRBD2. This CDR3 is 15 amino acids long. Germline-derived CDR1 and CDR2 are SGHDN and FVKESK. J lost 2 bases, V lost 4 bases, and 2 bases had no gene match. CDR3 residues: CASSRGLATYNEQFF. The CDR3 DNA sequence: TGTGCCAGCAGCCGGGGACTAGCGACCTACAATGAGCAGTTCTTC.

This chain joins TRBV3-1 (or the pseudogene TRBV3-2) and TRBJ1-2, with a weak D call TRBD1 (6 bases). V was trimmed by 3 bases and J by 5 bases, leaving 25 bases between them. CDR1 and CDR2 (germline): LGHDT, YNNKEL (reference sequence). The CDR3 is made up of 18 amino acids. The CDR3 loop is CASSQSRGGGPFPYGYTF. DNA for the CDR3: TGTGCCAGCAGCCAGAGCCGAGGGGGGGGCCCCTTCCCATATGGCTACACCTTC.

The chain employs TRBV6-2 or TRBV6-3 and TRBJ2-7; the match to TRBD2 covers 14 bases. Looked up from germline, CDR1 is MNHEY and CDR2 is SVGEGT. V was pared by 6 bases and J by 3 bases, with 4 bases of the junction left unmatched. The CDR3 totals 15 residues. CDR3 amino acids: CASSLGLAGDYEQYF. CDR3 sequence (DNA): TGTGCCAGCAGCCTGGGACTAGCGGGAGACTACGAGCAGTACTTC.

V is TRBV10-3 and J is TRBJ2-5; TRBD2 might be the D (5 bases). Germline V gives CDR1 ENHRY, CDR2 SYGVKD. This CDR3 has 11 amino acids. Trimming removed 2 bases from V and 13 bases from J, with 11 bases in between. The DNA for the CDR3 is TGTGCCATCAGTGAGGGAGGCCGAGGGTACTTC. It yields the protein CAISEGGRGYF.

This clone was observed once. CDR3 protein: CASSPGGWADTQYF. CDR3 DNA sequence: TGTGCCAGCAGCCCCGGGGGGTGGGCAGATACGCAGTATTTT. The chain has TRBV5-6 and TRBJ2-3, with 7 bases matching TRBD2. The CDR3 contains 14 residues. The junction had 6 bases not matched to a gene; V was cut back by 4 bases and J by 4 bases. Germline CDR1 and CDR2: SGHDT and YYEEEE.

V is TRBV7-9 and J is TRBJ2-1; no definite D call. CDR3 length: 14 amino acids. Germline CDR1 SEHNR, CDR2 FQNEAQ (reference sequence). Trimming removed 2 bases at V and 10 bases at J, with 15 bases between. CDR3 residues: CASSLIAQLGEQFF. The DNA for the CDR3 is TGTGCCAGCAGCTTAATAGCCCAGCTTGGAGAGCAGTTCTTC.

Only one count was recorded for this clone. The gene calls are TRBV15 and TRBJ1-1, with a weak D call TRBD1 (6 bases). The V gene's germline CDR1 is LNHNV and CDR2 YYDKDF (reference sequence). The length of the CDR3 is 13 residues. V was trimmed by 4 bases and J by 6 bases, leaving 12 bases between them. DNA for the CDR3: TGTGCCACCAGCATCCACAGGGTTGCTGAAGCTTTCTTT. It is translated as CATSIHRVAEAFF.

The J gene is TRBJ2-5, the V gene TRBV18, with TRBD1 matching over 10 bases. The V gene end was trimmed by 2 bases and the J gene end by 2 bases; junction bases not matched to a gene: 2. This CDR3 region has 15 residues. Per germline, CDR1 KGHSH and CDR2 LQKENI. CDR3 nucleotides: TGTGCCAGCTCACCAACGGGACAGGGGCAAGAGACCCAGTACTTC. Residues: CASSPTGQGQETQYF.

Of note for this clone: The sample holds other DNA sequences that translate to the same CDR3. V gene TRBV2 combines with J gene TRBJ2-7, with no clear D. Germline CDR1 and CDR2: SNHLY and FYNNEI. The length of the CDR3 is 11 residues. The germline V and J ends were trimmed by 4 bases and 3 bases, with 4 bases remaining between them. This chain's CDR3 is CASSASYEQYF. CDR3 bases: TGTGCCAGCAGTGCCAGCTACGAGCAGTACTTC.

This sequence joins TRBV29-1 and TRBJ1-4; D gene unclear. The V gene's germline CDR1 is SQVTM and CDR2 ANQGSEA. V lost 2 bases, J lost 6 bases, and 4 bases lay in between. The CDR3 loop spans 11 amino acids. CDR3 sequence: CSVERDEKLFF. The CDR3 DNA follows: TGCAGCGTTGAACGGGATGAAAAACTGTTTTTT.

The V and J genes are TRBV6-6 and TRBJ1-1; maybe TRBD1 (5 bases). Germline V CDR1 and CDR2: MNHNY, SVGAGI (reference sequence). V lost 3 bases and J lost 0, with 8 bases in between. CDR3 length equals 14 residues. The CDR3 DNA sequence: TGTGCCAGCAGTTATGGGGCAGTGAACACTGAAGCTTTCTTT. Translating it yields CASSYGAVNTEAFF.

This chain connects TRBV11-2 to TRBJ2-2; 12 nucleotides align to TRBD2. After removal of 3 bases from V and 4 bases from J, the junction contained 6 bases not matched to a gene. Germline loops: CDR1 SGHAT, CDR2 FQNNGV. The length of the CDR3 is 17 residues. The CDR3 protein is CASSFSSGRAGTGELFF. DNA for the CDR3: TGTGCCAGCAGCTTTTCTAGCGGGAGGGCCGGCACCGGGGAGCTGTTTTTT.